What follows are 25 T cell receptor beta chains derived from one specimen sequenced in a study of T cells after yellow fever vaccination. MiXCR was run by TCRdb on the 5' RACE reads, yielding one entry per CDR3 protein. The sample lists fewer than 90,000 distinct CDR3 sequences, more than 5.5% occurring once. This material consisted of CD8+ T cells sorted from PBMCs, taken 4 to 5 days after the first yellow fever vaccination. These TCRs come from a man aged 18 to 29 who received the YFV17D yellow fever vaccine.

This clonotype was counted a few times. V usage is TRBV12-3 or TRBV12-4 and J usage is TRBJ2-3; TRBD1 matches at 10 bases. V shed 6 bases and J 2 bases; nucleotides not matched to a gene: 5. The CDR3 runs to 15 residues. The CDR3 is CASSKTGGLTDTQYF. CDR3 DNA: TGTGCCAGCAGCAAGACAGGGGGCCTCACAGATACGCAGTATTTT.

This rearrangement joins TRBV20-1 to TRBJ2-5; 9 bases are shared with TRBD1. Germline V gene data show CDR1 as DFQATT and CDR2 as SNEGSKA (reference sequence). The trim removed 4 bases at V and 6 bases at J, leaving 9 bases unmatched. The CDR3 has 14 residues. CDR3 in amino acids: CSATEDRGKKTQYF. In nucleotides, the CDR3 is TGCAGTGCTACCGAAGACAGGGGGAAAAAGACCCAGTACTTC.

This clonotype was seen a few times. This CDR3 reads CASSLSTGGLAQPQHF. The CDR3 nucleotides read TGTGCCAGCAGTTTATCAACAGGGGGCCTCGCTCAGCCCCAGCATTTT. The rearrangement joins TRBV12-3 or TRBV12-4 to TRBJ1-5; TRBD1 matches 9 bases. This CDR3 has 16 amino acids. V gave up 2 bases and J gave up 6 bases; unmatched junction bases: 8.

In this sample, this clonotype turned up a few times. This chain uses TRBV6-2 or TRBV6-3 with TRBJ1-2; D is perhaps TRBD1 (5 bases). The CDR3 extends over 14 amino acids. Germline CDR1 reads MNHEY; CDR2 reads SVGEGT. V was cut by 5 bases and J by 4 bases, with 14 bases left in between. This chain's CDR3 is CASSRGGIRYGYTF. The CDR3, as DNA: TGTGCCAGCAGTCGCGGGGGAATACGCTATGGCTACACCTTC.

Many counts were recorded for this clonotype. At one end, the junction sequence differs from germline, possibly due to a read error. This chain connects TRBV28 to TRBJ2-5; 10 nucleotides agree with TRBD2. Per germline, CDR1 MDHEN and CDR2 SYDVKM. The CDR3 covers 15 residues. CDR3 amino acids: CASSSSGGYQETQYF. The DNA for the CDR3 is TGTGCCAGCAGTTCTAGCGGGGGTTACCAGGAGACCCAGTACTTC.

This clonotype has ten or more counts. The chain employs TRBV5-6 and TRBJ2-1; D perhaps matches TRBD2 (6 bases). This CDR3 region has 14 residues. V lost 7 bases to trimming and J lost 5 bases, with 16 bases between them. CDR1 is SGHDT, CDR2 YYEEEE, per germline. The CDR3 is CASQAVGEDNEQFF. The CDR3 nucleotides are TGTGCCAGCCAAGCAGTAGGGGAGGACAATGAGCAGTTCTTC.

This clonotype was seen many times. The rearrangement uses TRBV6-2 or TRBV6-3 and TRBJ2-3; no reliable D call. V lost 5 bases and J lost 0, with 9 bases in between. The CDR3 extends over 14 amino acids. The germline V gene has CDR1 MNHEY and CDR2 SVGEGT. The CDR3 DNA reads as TGTGCCAGCAGTGCCGGAGCCAGCACAGATACGCAGTATTTT. Translation: CASSAGASTDTQYF.

Regarding this clonotype: At one end the junction does not follow the germline gene, possibly because of a read error. J is TRBJ1-2 and V is TRBV6-2 or TRBV6-3; the D gene is possibly TRBD1 (5 bases). Germline V gives CDR1 MNHEY, CDR2 SVGEGT. CDR3 size: 12 residues. For the CDR3, the DNA is TGTGTCAGCCATTCGGGGGTCTATGGCTACACCTTC. It translates to CVSHSGVYGYTF.

Ten or more counts support this clonotype. This rearrangement joins TRBV7-8 to TRBJ2-3; D perhaps matches TRBD2 (6 bases). V was trimmed by 1 base and J by 4 bases, leaving 6 bases between them. This CDR3 region has 13 residues. Germline V lookup: CDR1 SGHVS, CDR2 FQNEAQ. As DNA, the CDR3 is TGTGCCAGCAGCTTAGGGGGGGCAGATACGCAGTATTTT. Its translation is CASSLGGADTQYF. The entire variable domain, with the rest obtained from reference TRBV7-8 and TRBJ2-3, is as follows: GAGVSQSPRYKVAKRGQDVALRCDPISGHVSLFWYQQALGQGPEFLTYFQNEAQLDKSGLPSDRFFAERPEGSVSTLKIQRTQQEDSAVYLCASSLGGADTQYFGPGTRLTVL.

This clonotype was seen many times. CDR3 nucleotides: TGCGCCAGCAGCCAAACCCTGCTAGCGGGGGGGCCCAATGAGCAGTTCTTC. Protein product: CASSQTLLAGGPNEQFF. This chain links TRBV4-3 with TRBJ2-1, with TRBD2 matching over 12 bases. Trimming removed 2 bases from V and 6 bases from J; junction bases left unmatched: 8. Germline assignment: CDR1 LGHNA and CDR2 YSLEER. CDR3 size: 17 residues.

The rearrangement joins TRBV5-1 to TRBJ1-1; D unclear. Between the trimmed V and J ends, which lost 3 bases and 0 bases, there was a span of 9 bases. This CDR3 has 14 amino acids. The germline V gene encodes CDR1 SGHRS and CDR2 YFSETQ. CDR3 bases: TGCGCCAGCAGCTCCCTGGTCCTGAACACTGAAGCTTTCTTT. Translating gives CASSSLVLNTEAFF.

This clonotype was seen a few times. The chain recombines TRBV3-1 with TRBJ2-2; no clear D. From germline, CDR1 is LGHDT and CDR2 YNNKEL (reference sequence). This CDR3 is built from 12 residues. V gave up 0 bases and J gave up 7 bases, with 3 bases separating them. CDR3 sequence: CASSQDIGELFF. Written as DNA, the CDR3 is TGTGCCAGCAGCCAAGATATCGGGGAGCTGTTTTTT.

Many counts were recorded for this clonotype. The chain carries TRBV12-3 or TRBV12-4 and TRBJ2-1; possible D gene TRBD2, 6 bases. V lost 1 base, J lost 7 bases, and 11 bases lay in between. CDR3 length: 14 residues. The CDR3 coding sequence is TGTGCCAGCAGTTTAGGGACTACCTTTAATGAGCAGTTCTTC. It codes for CASSLGTTFNEQFF.

To note about this clonotype: One end of the junction is discordant with germline, which a read error may explain. This chain connects TRBV2 to TRBJ1-5; 7 bases are a match to TRBD1. Germline V gene lookup returns CDR1 SNHLY and CDR2 FYNNEI. CDR3 size: 17 residues. The CDR3, as DNA: TGTGCCAGCAGCACACAGGGGCTGGATAATGGCAATCAGTCCCAGCATTTT. Protein: CASSTQGLDNGNQSQHF.

This clonotype was seen only a few times. The chain is built from TRBV6-5 and TRBJ1-1; D might be TRBD1 (6 bases). This CDR3 is built from 14 residues. Germline CDR1 and CDR2: MNHEY and SVGAGI. Deletions cut 2 bases from V and 1 base from J, with 8 bases between. The CDR3 DNA follows: TGTGCCAGCAGTTACGTACAGGGGAACACTGAAGCTTTCTTT. Its translation: CASSYVQGNTEAFF.

In this sample, this clonotype turned up a few times. J is TRBJ2-3 and V is TRBV27; 10 nucleotides align to TRBD1. The length of the CDR3 is 14 residues. V trimming: 8 bases; J trimming: 3 bases; junction bases outside the gene matches: 5. CDR1 MNHEY and CDR2 SMNVEV come from the germline V gene (reference sequence). For the CDR3, the DNA is TGTGCCAGCGCCCCGGGACAGGGGACAGATACGCAGTATTTT. This translates into CASAPGQGTDTQYF.

This chain connects TRBV7-9 to TRBJ2-1; a possible D gene is TRBD2 (7 bases). The germline CDR1 and CDR2 sequences are SEHNR and FQNEAQ (reference sequence). The CDR3 has 16 residues. The V end lost 5 bases, the J end lost 0 bases, and 14 bases lay between the germline ends. CDR3 in DNA: TGTGCCAGCAGCGATCCCCGGGGGGCCTCCTACAATGAGCAGTTCTTC. Translation gives CASSDPRGASYNEQFF.

The chain links TRBV3-1 to TRBJ2-7; D is uncertain. V dropped 4 bases and J dropped 3 bases, with 16 bases sitting between them. Germline V gene lookup returns CDR1 LGHDT and CDR2 YNNKEL (reference sequence). This CDR3 is 15 amino acids long. DNA of the CDR3: TGTGCCAGCAGCCCAGAATTCGGCAGAGTCTACGAGCAGTACTTC. Translating gives CASSPEFGRVYEQYF.

This sequence joins TRBV4-2 and TRBJ1-1, with TRBD1 matching over 7 bases. Trimming at V came to 6 bases and at J to 8 bases, leaving 15 bases not matched to a gene. Per germline, CDR1 LGHNA and CDR2 YNFKEQ. The CDR3 runs 15 residues. The CDR3 DNA is TGTGCCAGCAGTTCTTATTCGGGGACAGATAGAGAAGCTTTCTTT. The encoded protein is CASSSYSGTDREAFF.

This clonotype was found many times. The chain carries TRBV5-6 and TRBJ2-3; 9 nucleotides match TRBD2. Germline assignment: CDR1 SGHDT and CDR2 YYEEEE. V shed 5 bases and J 2 bases; nucleotides not matched to a gene: 12. The CDR3 covers 17 residues. The CDR3 reads CASSYYSAGGPTDTQYF. The CDR3 DNA sequence: TGTGCCAGCAGTTACTACTCAGCGGGGGGACCCACAGATACGCAGTATTTT.

The rearrangement links TRBV21-1 to TRBJ2-7; TRBD1 reflects the table's D call only, with no check against the DNA. TRBV21-1 is recorded as a pseudogene. The CDR3 is 14 amino acids. In DNA form, the CDR3 reads TGTGCCAGCAACCGCGACAGGACGGCGCAGGGGCAGTACGTC. Translated, it gives CASNRDRTAQGQYV.

The CDR3 reads CSAWGGAGDEQFF. In DNA, the CDR3 is TGCAGCGCCTGGGGGGGGGCCGGGGATGAGCAGTTCTTC. This rearrangement joins TRBV29-1 to TRBJ2-1; the D gene is possibly TRBD2 (7 bases). With 7 bases removed from V and 8 bases from J, the gap between germline ends came to 18 bases. This CDR3 region has 13 residues. Germline V gene lookup returns CDR1 SQVTM and CDR2 ANQGSEA.

This clonotype came up many times. The chain is built from TRBV10-3 and TRBJ2-3, with 13 bases identical to TRBD2. Losses at the gene ends were 4 bases for V and 3 bases for J; bases not matched to a gene: 7. From germline, CDR1 is ENHRY and CDR2 SYGVKD. This CDR3 comprises 17 residues. The CDR3 here is CAISGDTSGGATDTQYF. As DNA, the CDR3 is TGTGCCATCAGTGGGGACACTAGCGGGGGGGCAACAGATACGCAGTATTTT.

The gene calls are TRBV7-9 and TRBJ2-7, with 7 bases aligning to TRBD1. The trim removed 8 bases at V and 3 bases at J, leaving 16 bases unmatched. Germline CDR1 is SEHNR and CDR2 is FQNEAQ (reference sequence). The length of the CDR3 is 16 residues. The CDR3 spells CASAAGGRGSIYEQYV. CDR3 in DNA: TGTGCCAGCGCGGCAGGCGGCAGGGGGTCAATCTACGAGCAGTACGTC.

This clonotype was seen repeatedly, ten times or more. J is TRBJ1-5 and V is TRBV5-6; D unresolved. Germline values: CDR1 SGHDT, CDR2 YYEEEE. The CDR3 consists of 14 residues. V lost 7 bases and J 5 bases, leaving 16 bases between the germline ends. The CDR3 loop reads CASGKGAGDQPQHF. The CDR3 nucleotides read TGTGCCAGCGGAAAAGGCGCAGGAGATCAGCCCCAGCATTTT.